This paragraph covers one T cell receptor (beta chain) sequence. Its specificity is unknown. The method was immunoSEQ multiplex PCR; TCRdb's version includes in-frame clones alone and lacks a portion of them. The sample yields 100,000 to 150,000 clones, approximately 91% seen once. The J segment lost 8 bases and the V segment lost 3 bases, leaving 3 bases of the junction unmatched. The CDR3 covers 14 residues. Germline CDR1 SEHNR, CDR2 FQNEAQ (reference sequence). These data are taken from a study of T cell responses to AZD1222 COVID-19 vaccine. Study-wide findings and caveats: The donor group comprised mostly white British people and more females; the analysis possibly underestimated clonal diversity.

The receptor was isolated from an adult who received the AZD1222 COVID-19 vaccine. V gene TRBV7-9 combines with J gene TRBJ2-1; 11 bases are shared with TRBD2. The sample consisted of peripheral blood, taken 28 days after the second AZD1222 dose. CDR3 protein: CASSFSGRADEQFF. In DNA, the CDR3 is TGTGCCAGCAGCTTTAGCGGGAGGGCCGATGAGCAGTTCTTC.